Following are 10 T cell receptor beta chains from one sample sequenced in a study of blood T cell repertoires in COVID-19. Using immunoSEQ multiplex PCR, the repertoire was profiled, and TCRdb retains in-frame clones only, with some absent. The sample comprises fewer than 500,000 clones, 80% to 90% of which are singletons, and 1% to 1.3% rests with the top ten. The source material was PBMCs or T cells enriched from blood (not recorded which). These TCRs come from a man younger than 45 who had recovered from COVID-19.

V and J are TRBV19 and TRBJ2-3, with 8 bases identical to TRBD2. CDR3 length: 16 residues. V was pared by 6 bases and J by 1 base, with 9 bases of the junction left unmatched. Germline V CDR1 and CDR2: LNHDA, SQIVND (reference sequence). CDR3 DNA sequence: TGTGCCAGTAGCCCCCAGGGAGCGGGAGGCACAGATACGCAGTATTTT. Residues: CASSPQGAGGTDTQYF.

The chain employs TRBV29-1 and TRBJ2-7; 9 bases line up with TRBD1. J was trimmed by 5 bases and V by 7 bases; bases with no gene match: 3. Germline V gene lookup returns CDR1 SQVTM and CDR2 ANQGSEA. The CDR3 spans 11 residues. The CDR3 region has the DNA TGCAGCGGACAGGGGGGCCACGAGCAGTACTTC. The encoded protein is CSGQGGHEQYF.

In DNA, the CDR3 is TGTGCCAGCAGCTTCCGACTAGCAGATACGCAGTATTTT. The encoded protein is CASSFRLADTQYF. The chain employs TRBV7-3 and TRBJ2-3; a possible D gene is TRBD2 (6 bases). Trimming shortened V by 3 bases and J by 4 bases, and 8 bases separated the two germline ends. Germline loops: CDR1 SGHTA, CDR2 FQGTGA. The CDR3 sequence is 13 residues long.

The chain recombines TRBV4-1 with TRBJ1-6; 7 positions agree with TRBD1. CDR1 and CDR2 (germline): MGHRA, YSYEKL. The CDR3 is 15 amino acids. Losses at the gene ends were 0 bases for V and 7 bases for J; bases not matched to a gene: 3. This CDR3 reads CASSQEGTENSPLHF. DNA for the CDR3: TGCGCCAGCAGCCAAGAGGGGACAGAGAATTCACCCCTCCACTTT.

CDR3 loop: CASSLIGGGNNEQFF. The CDR3 DNA reads as TGCGCCAGCAGCTTGATTGGGGGAGGAAACAATGAGCAGTTCTTC. This chain links TRBV5-1 with TRBJ2-1, with D perhaps matching TRBD2 (6 bases). The CDR3 totals 15 residues. CDR1 SGHRS and CDR2 YFSETQ come from the germline V gene. Trimming pared 1 base from V and 5 bases from J, leaving 13 bases between.

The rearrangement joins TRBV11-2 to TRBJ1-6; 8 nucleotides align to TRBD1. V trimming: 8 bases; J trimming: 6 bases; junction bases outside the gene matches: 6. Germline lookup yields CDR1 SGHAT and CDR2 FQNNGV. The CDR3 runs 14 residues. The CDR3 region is CASGQGAGNSPLHF. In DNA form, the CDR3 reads TGTGCCAGCGGGCAGGGGGCTGGTAATTCACCCCTCCACTTT.

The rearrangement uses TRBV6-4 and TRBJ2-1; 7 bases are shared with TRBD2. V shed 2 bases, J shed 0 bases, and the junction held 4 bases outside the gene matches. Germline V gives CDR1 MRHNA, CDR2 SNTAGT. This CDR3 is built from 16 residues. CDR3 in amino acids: CASSDGRVLSYNEQFF. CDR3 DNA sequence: TGTGCCAGCAGTGACGGGAGGGTCCTCTCCTACAATGAGCAGTTCTTC.

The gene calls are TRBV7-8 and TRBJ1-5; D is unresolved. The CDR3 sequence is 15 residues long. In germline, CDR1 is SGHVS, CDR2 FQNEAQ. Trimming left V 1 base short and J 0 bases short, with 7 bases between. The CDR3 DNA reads TGTGCCAGCAGCTTAGACGGGAGTAGCAATCAGCCCCAGCATTTT. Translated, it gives CASSLDGSSNQPQHF.

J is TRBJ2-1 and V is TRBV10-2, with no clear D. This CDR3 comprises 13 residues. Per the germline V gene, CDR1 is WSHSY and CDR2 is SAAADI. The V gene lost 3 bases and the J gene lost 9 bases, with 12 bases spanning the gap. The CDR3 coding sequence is TGCGCCAGCAGTGAACAGCCCGTCGGTGAGCAGTTCTTC. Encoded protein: CASSEQPVGEQFF.

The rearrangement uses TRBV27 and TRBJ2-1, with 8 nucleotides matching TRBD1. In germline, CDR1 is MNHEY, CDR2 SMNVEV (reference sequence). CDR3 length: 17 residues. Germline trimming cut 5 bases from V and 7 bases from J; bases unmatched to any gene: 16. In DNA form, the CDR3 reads TGTGCCAGCAGTAACGAAGGACAGGGCCGATTGTTAAATGAGCAGTTCTTC. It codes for CASSNEGQGRLLNEQFF.